This paragraph covers one T cell receptor beta chain sequence. Antigen unknown. The record originates from a study of vaccination and CD4 T cells after COVID-19. The assay that was used to sequence DNA from cultured CD4+ T cells was the Oncomine TCR Beta short-read assay. TCRdb re-derived calls from the PCR reads in MiXCR, one entry per CDR3 protein. The table records tens of thousands of distinct CDR3 sequences, under 55% of them present only once. Trimming removed 3 bases from V and 1 base from J, with 19 bases in between. Germline CDR1 and CDR2: DFQATT and SNEGSKA (reference sequence). The length of the CDR3 is 17 residues. The treatment denotes: roughly 11-day PBMC culture with coronavirus spike peptide pools or control peptides (ViraFEST assay).

This receptor was obtained from a human donor who had recovered from COVID-19. Specimen: CD4+ T cells from blood, cultured in vitro. The chain joins TRBV20-1 to TRBJ2-1, with D possibly being TRBD2 (6 bases). CDR3 loop: CSASGGAGRISYNEQFF. The CDR3, as DNA: TGCAGTGCTAGCGGCGGGGCAGGCCGAATATCCTACAATGAGCAGTTCTTC.